One sample yielded the 16 T cell receptor beta chains listed below, sequenced in a study of OX40 agonist ivuxolimab in advanced cancers. TCRdb's copy holds only in-frame clones and misses some; the assay was immunoSEQ multiplex PCR. Of about 25,000 clones listed, about 85% are singletons. The starting material was CD4+ or CD8+ T cells sorted from blood, obtained in a trial of the OX40 agonist ivuxolimab. These receptor sequences come from an adult with an advanced solid tumor such as melanoma, head and neck, liver or kidney cancer.

The chain uses TRBV7-6 and TRBJ1-6; 7 bases are shared with TRBD1. CDR1 and CDR2 (germline): SGHVS, FNYEAQ. The CDR3 has 15 residues. J lost 9 bases, V lost 1 base, and 6 bases had no gene match. DNA for the CDR3: TGTGCCAGCAGCTTAGAACGACAGGGTATTTCACCCCTCCACTTT. Translated: CASSLERQGISPLHF.

The chain has TRBV5-4 and TRBJ2-2; 7 bases map to TRBD1. Unmatched junction bases numbered 8, after V lost 10 bases and J lost 2 bases. The length of the CDR3 is 14 residues. Looked up from germline, CDR1 is SGHNT and CDR2 is YYREEE (reference sequence). The CDR3, as DNA: TGTGCCGTCGAGTGGGACAGAAACACCGGGGAGCTGTTTTTT. The encoded protein is CAVEWDRNTGELFF.

The chain employs TRBV6-1 and TRBJ1-5; D remains unclear. The germline V gene has CDR1 MNHNS and CDR2 SASEGT. V lost 2 bases and J lost 6, with 14 bases in between. The CDR3 has 15 amino acids. The CDR3: CASSESEGMGQPQHF. CDR3 nucleotide sequence: TGTGCCAGCAGTGAATCTGAGGGAATGGGTCAGCCCCAGCATTTT.

The chain has TRBV29-1 and TRBJ1-2; 8 bases line up with TRBD1. The germline V gene has CDR1 SQVTM and CDR2 ANQGSEA. Germline trimming cut 5 bases from V and 4 bases from J; bases unmatched to any gene: 6. The CDR3 is 13 residues long. CDR3: CSVNTGGLYGYTF. DNA for the CDR3: TGCAGCGTTAACACAGGGGGGCTCTATGGCTACACCTTC. The whole variable domain, remainder taken from reference TRBV29-1 and TRBJ1-2, is SAVISQKPSRDICQRGTSLTIQCQVDSQVTMMFWYRQQPGQSLTLIATANQGSEATYESGFVIDKFPISRPNLTFSTLTVSNMSPEDSSIYLCSVNTGGLYGYTFGSGTRLTVV.

The CDR3 sequence is CASSEQGSYEQYF. The CDR3 coding sequence is TGTGCCAGCAGCGAACAGGGCTCCTACGAGCAGTACTTC. The chain carries TRBV5-6 and TRBJ2-5; maybe TRBD1 (6 bases). Gene TRBJ2-7 matches the end of the DNA better, so the J call may be wrong. The germline gives CDR1 SGHDT, CDR2 YYEEEE. The CDR3 is 13 amino acids.

The rearrangement links TRBV4-1 to TRBJ2-5; no definite D call. The J call is uncertain, as TRBJ2-7 better fits the DNA end. CDR3 size: 13 residues. Per germline, CDR1 MGHRA and CDR2 YSYEKL. The chain's CDR3 is CASSQMGTYEQYF. The CDR3 DNA reads TGCGCCAGCAGCCAAATGGGAACCTACGAGCAGTACTTC.

The chain couples TRBV11-3 to TRBJ2-7, with D perhaps given as TRBD1 or TRBD2 (5 bases each). Between the trimmed V and J ends, which lost 1 base and 6 bases, there was a span of 10 bases. Germline CDR1 SGHNT, CDR2 YENEEA. The CDR3 has 13 amino acids. In DNA, the CDR3 is TGTGCCAGCAGCTTAGGGCAGAGGGGCGAGCAGTACTTC. This encodes CASSLGQRGEQYF.

This clone came up once. The V call is TRBV9, the J call TRBJ1-3; weak D call: TRBD1 (5 bases). The CDR3 runs 18 residues. Germline values: CDR1 SGDLS, CDR2 YYNGEE. This CDR3 reads CAAGNQLVQARPGNTIYF. DNA of the CDR3: TGTGCAGCAGGTAACCAGCTCGTACAGGCCCGACCTGGAAACACCATATATTTT.

This chain uses TRBV2 with TRBJ1-3; 8 bases are a match to TRBD1. Germline CDR1 SNHLY, CDR2 FYNNEI. The CDR3 covers 15 residues. The V gene end was trimmed by 8 bases and the J gene end by 2 bases; junction bases not matched to a gene: 8. CDR3 sequence reads: CASQSTGGTGNTIYF. In DNA, the CDR3 is TGTGCCAGCCAATCCACAGGGGGAACTGGAAACACCATATATTTT.

The V call is TRBV4-1, the J call TRBJ2-1, with D unclear. The V gene's germline CDR1 is MGHRA and CDR2 YSYEKL. The CDR3 contains 13 residues. The ends were cut back, 3 bases at V and 5 bases at J, with 8 bases in the middle. The CDR3 protein is CASSHYQNNEQFF. The CDR3 bases are TGCGCCAGCAGCCATTATCAGAACAATGAGCAGTTCTTC.

The chain combines TRBV11-3 with TRBJ2-1, with D tentatively TRBD1 (6 bases). Looked up from germline, CDR1 is SGHNT and CDR2 is YENEEA. The V and J ends lost 5 bases and 1 base respectively, with 15 bases between them. The CDR3 consists of 16 residues. The DNA of the CDR3 is TGTGCCAGCAGCCCTAGGAGTACAGGGTCCTACAATGAGCAGTTCTTC. It is translated as CASSPRSTGSYNEQFF.

This clone rates as medium-sized. The V and J genes are TRBV27 and TRBJ2-5, with D possibly TRBD2 on 6 matching bases. Germline assignment: CDR1 MNHEY and CDR2 SMNVEV (reference sequence). V lost 2 bases and J 2 bases, leaving 18 bases between the germline ends. CDR3 length equals 17 residues. The CDR3 DNA reads TGTGCCAGCAGTTTAAAGATGGGGGGAACGAGGCAAGAGACCCAGTACTTC. Translated, it gives CASSLKMGGTRQETQYF.

V usage is TRBV7-9 and J usage is TRBJ2-2, with 7 bases fitting TRBD2. The germline CDR1 and CDR2 sequences are SEHNR and FQNEAQ (reference sequence). CDR3 size: 17 residues. V shed 1 base and J 3 bases; nucleotides not matched to a gene: 8. Here the CDR3 DNA reads TGTGCCAGCAGCTTAGTTGTCTGGCTAGCGGACACCGGGGAGCTGTTTTTT. It specifies CASSLVVWLADTGELFF.

The rearrangement joins TRBV7-6 to TRBJ1-1, with 8 bases fitting TRBD1. Losses at the gene ends were 3 bases for V and 0 bases for J; bases not matched to a gene: 3. Germline assignment: CDR1 SGHVS and CDR2 FNYEAQ. The CDR3 contains 15 residues. The CDR3 loop is CASSFNRGMNTEAFF. In nucleotides, the CDR3 is TGTGCCAGCAGCTTCAACAGGGGGATGAACACTGAAGCTTTCTTT.

The chain recombines TRBV27 with TRBJ2-1; 8 nucleotides align to TRBD1. Germline V gene lookup returns CDR1 MNHEY and CDR2 SMNVEV (reference sequence). Trimming at V came to 2 bases and at J to 0 bases, leaving 3 bases not matched to a gene. This CDR3 spans 16 amino acids. DNA of the CDR3: TGTGCCAGCAGTTTAGGGGGACAGGTCTCCTACAATGAGCAGTTCTTC. Amino acid sequence: CASSLGGQVSYNEQFF.

Here the CDR3 reads CASRGTGDTEAFF. The CDR3 DNA is TGTGCCAGCAGAGGGACAGGGGACACTGAAGCTTTCTTT. The gene calls are TRBV2 and TRBJ1-1; TRBD1 agrees at 10 bases. Trimming at V came to 6 bases and at J to 3 bases, leaving 1 base not matched to a gene. There are 13 residues in the CDR3. Germline V gene sequence: CDR1 SNHLY, CDR2 FYNNEI. Variable domain in full (rest from reference TRBV2 and TRBJ1-1): EPEVTQTPSHQVTQMGQEVILRCVPISNHLYFYWYRQILGQKVEFLVSFYNNEISEKSEIFDDQFSVERPDGSNFTLKIRSTKLEDSAMYFCASRGTGDTEAFFGQGTRLTVV.